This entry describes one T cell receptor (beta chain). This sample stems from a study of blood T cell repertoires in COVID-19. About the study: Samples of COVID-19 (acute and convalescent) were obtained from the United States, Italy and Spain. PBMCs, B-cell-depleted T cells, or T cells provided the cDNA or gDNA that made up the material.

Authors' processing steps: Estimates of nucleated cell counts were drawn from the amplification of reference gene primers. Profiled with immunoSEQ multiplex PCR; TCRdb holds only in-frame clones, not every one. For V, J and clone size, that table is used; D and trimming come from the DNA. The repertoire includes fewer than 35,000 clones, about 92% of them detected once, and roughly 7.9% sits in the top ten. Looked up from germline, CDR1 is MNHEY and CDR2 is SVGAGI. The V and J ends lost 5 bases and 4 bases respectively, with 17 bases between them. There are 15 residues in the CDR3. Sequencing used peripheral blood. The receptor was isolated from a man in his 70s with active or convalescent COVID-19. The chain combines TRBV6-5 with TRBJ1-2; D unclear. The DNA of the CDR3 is TGTGCCAGCAGTCCAGCCAGTCCCAGGCCCTATGGCTACACCTTC. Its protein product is CASSPASPRPYGYTF.